This T cell receptor (beta chain) was sequenced in a study of long-term antiretroviral therapy in people with HIV (dated by TCRdb to between 2021 and 2023). For the wider study: The earliest samples were collected roughly a decade before the 2015 WHO recommendation for immediate ART, at a time when ART was usually postponed until CD4 counts fell. A retrospective serial study tested whether changes in peripheral blood TRB repertoire composition and diversity were associated with ART initiation and durable HIV suppression. A total of some 210 cryopreserved PBMC samples were contributed to the cohort by 30 adults with confirmed HIV infection, with samples collected serially over a mean of around 6 years (range 1-12). Of the approximately 28 participants with HIV, approximately ten were female. Test extractions of a monoclonal T-cell line alongside approximately 34 polyclonal samples showed no cross-contamination during QIAcube processing. Overall study results and their limits: Owing to limited PBMC availability, only the TCR beta chain was sequenced, without alpha chain pairing. The samples span the years 2004 to 2017, and the ART regimens used at that time may not be as effective as current regimens. Inferences about post-ART repertoire changes are limited because no data were available on ART adherence, viral resistance or therapy changes. HIV repertoires had narrower CDR3 length ranges than controls, and the network structure suggested an antigen-experienced repertoire that shifted only slightly toward naive after ART. Because pre-ART samples had limited cell numbers, unsorted PBMC were profiled rather than sorted CD4+ and CD8+ T cells. Starting ART was linked to a significant rise in TRB diversity, yet even with long-term ART the diversity remained significantly lower than in transplant donor controls. Expanded TRB clones identified before ART initiation dominated the repertoire at all time points, although this dominance fluctuated and declined in many PLHIV after ART.

To be included, a participant needed at least one PBMC sample from before ART initiation plus at least two post-ART samples. All participants with HIV were treated in the United States of America. Before DNA extraction, cryopreserved samples of roughly 0.9-11 million PBMC were thawed and then washed. At the time of the earliest PBMC sample, participants with HIV were aged between roughly 20 and 54 years. Per participant, PBMC samples came from 1-4 timepoints prior to ART initiation and 2-8 timepoints following ART initiation, for a median of 7 samples. Serial HIV viral load, CD4+ T-cell count, ART history and demographic data were obtained for every participant. Genomic DNA was extracted from unsorted PBMC with a Qiagen kit on a QIAcube, processed in batches of 12 samples. The trim is 3 bases for V and 5 bases for J, with a gap of 10 bases between the germline ends. From the germline V gene, CDR1 is SGHTA and CDR2 is FQGNSA. The cysteine opens and the phenylalanine closes a CDR3 of 13 amino acids. The CDR3 DNA has 39 bases and is translated from base 1.

The immunoSEQ hsTCRB v3.0 assay was used at survey level resolution to sequence the TRB variable region. The target sequencing depth for TRB was roughly 40,000-50,000 T-cell genomes per sample. TRB libraries were pooled and sequenced on an Illumina MiSeq using a v3 150-cycle kit. Under the source paper's analysis protocol: Repertoire analysis was performed in R inside a reproducible Nextflow workflow that covered QC, data transformation and analysis. LymphoSeq2, an R package for exploring AIRR-Seq data, was used to implement the custom analyses. A handful of samples yielding fewer than 5000 total TRB sequences were excluded, leaving 188 analyzed HIV repertoires. Among the roughly 190 retained HIV repertoires, more than 55 were collected before ART initiation and 129 after ART initiation. Each repertoire was downsampled to 5000 TRB nucleotide sequences, and summary statistics were averaged across 100 downsampling iterations. Only TRB sequences with CDR3 regions of at least seven amino acids were retained for analysis. Two measures captured diversity: a Shannon entropy-derived clonality score and the Gini coefficient. In repertoire networks, the top 5000 CDR3 amino acid sequences were linked whenever an edit distance of one separated two sequences. Antigen specificity groups and MHC restriction were predicted for TRB CDR3 amino acid sequences with GLIPH2. To flag known CMV, EBV, HIV or tissue antigen associations, CDR3 amino acid sequences were matched against VDJdb and McPAS-TCR. Pre-ART, post-ART and control groups were compared with Wilcoxon signed-rank tests and Holm-Bonferroni correction. Not all clones reach the TCRdb copy of this immuneACCESS table, which keeps in-frame sequences only. Checked studies attribute under half of the gap to unresolved V genes and leave the rest unexplained. V and J calls plus clone size are reproduced from that table; the DNA served to infer D and trimming. This sample is represented by some 2,000 clones; roughly 88% of them were singletons. Jointly, the top ten make up 3.5% of the sample.

The table lists this clone with a few counts. It has no known antigen specificity. The input lacks base qualities; no much larger clone sits a single base away. Sequenced material: unsorted PBMCs, taken 0.7 years after starting antiretroviral therapy. The chain is made from TRBV7-2 and TRBJ1-1; the D gene is perhaps TRBD1, on 6 matching bases. The clonotype originates from a woman aged 50 to 65 with HIV. The CDR3 reads CASSFSGETEAFF. The DNA is TGTGCCAGCAGCTTCTCAGGGGAGACTGAAGCTTTCTTT.